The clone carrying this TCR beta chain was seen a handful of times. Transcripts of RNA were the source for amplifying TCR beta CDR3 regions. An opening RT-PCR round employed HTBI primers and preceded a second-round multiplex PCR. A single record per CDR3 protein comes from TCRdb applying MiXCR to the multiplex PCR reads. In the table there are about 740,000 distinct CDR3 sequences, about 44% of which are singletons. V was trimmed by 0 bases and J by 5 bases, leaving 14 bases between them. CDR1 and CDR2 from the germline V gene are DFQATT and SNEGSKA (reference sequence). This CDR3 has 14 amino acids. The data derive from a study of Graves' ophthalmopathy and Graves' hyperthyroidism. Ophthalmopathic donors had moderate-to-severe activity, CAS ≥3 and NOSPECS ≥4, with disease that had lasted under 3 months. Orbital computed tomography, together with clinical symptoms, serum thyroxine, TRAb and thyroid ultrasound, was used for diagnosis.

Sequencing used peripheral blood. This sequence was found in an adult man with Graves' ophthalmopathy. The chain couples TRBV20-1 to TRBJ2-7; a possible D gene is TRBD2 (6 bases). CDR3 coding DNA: TGCAGTGCTAGAGATTGGGGCGGGGAGGACGAGCAGTACTTC. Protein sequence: CSARDWGGEDEQYF.